This TCR beta chain was sequenced during a study of OX40 agonist ivuxolimab in advanced cancers. Sequencing was performed with immunoSEQ multiplex PCR; in TCRdb, only in-frame clones are kept and a portion is missing. Of about 77,000 clones listed, 85% to 90% are singletons. V was clipped by 2 bases and J by 0 bases, with 8 bases between them. In germline, CDR1 is SGHTA, CDR2 FQGTGA. This CDR3 has 16 amino acids. Sequenced material: CD4+ or CD8+ T cells sorted from blood, taken in a trial of the OX40 agonist ivuxolimab. This chain connects TRBV7-3 to TRBJ1-6; D may be TRBD1 (6 bases). This receptor was identified in an adult with an advanced solid tumor such as melanoma, head and neck, liver or kidney cancer. CDR3 loop: CASSLSGDSYNSPLHF. In nucleotides, the CDR3 is TGTGCCAGCAGCTTATCAGGGGACTCCTATAATTCACCCCTCCACTTT.